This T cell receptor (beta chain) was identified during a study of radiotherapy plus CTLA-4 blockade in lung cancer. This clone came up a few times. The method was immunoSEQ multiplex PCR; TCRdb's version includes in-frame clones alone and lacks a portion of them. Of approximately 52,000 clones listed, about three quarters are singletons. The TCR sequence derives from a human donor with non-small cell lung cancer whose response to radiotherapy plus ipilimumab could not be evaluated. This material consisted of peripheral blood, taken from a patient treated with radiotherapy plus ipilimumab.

The CDR3 reads CASSSPRQFYEQYF. In DNA form, the CDR3 reads TGTGCCAGCAGCTCCCCTCGACAGTTCTACGAGCAGTACTTC. The J gene is TRBJ2-5, the V gene TRBV7-9, with D possibly TRBD1 on 5 matching bases. The better agreement between TRBJ2-7 and the DNA end casts doubt on the J call. Germline V gene data show CDR1 as SEHNR and CDR2 as FQNEAQ (reference sequence). This CDR3 contains 14 residues.